These T cell receptor beta chains were read from a single sample in a study of blood T cell repertoires in COVID-19. Profiled with immunoSEQ multiplex PCR; TCRdb holds only in-frame clones, not every one. The profile covers around 83,000 clones, with about 85% appearing a single time and about 14% taken by the ten largest. The specimen sequenced was peripheral blood. These receptors came from a woman in her 70s with acute or convalescent COVID-19. The conserved cysteine and the conserved F or W are not part of the CDR3 here. D genes are given only for firm matches.

TRBV7-7,-,ASTPLRGEVQETQY
TRBV27,TRBD1,ASRSGTGREKLF
TRBV18,-,ASSPYQTDRALYGYT
TRBV19,-,ASSIIEGSEQF
TRBV6-6,TRBD1,ASSYARTGAGTEAF
TRBV5-1,TRBD1,ASSPGQGGMGYGYT
TRBV19,TRBD1,ASIPGQGFTEAF
TRBV19,-,ASSIGLNTGELF
TRBV30,-,AWSVELGVHTGELF
TRBV28,TRBD2,ASSVPGGQPDTQY
TRBV4-1,-,ASSQLARNNEQF
TRBV10-2,TRBD1,ASSLDREGTEAF
TRBV5-1,-,ASSLVSYNEQF
TRBV10-2,TRBD2,ASIVEREFYNEQF
TRBV19,TRBD2,ASSAELAGGPGELF
TRBV7-6,TRBD2,ASRRGLAGVLETQY
TRBV18,-,ASSGPARVGTEAF